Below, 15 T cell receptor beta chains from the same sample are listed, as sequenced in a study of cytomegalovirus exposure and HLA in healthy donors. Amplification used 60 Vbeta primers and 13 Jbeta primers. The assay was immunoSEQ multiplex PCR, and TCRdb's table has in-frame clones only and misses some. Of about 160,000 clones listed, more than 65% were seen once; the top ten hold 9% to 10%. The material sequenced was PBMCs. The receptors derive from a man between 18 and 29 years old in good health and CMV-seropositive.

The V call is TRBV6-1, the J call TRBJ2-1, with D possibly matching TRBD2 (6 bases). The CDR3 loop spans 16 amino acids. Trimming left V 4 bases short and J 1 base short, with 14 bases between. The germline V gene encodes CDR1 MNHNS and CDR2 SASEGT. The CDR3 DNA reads TGTGCCAGCAGTGTTTACCGGGGAGGATCCTACAATGAGCAGTTCTTC. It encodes CASSVYRGGSYNEQFF.

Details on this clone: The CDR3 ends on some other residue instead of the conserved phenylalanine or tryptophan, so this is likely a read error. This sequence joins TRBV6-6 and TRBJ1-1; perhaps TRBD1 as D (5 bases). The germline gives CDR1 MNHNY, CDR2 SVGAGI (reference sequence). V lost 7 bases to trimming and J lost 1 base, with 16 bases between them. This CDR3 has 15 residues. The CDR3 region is CASKTVGEGNTEAFL. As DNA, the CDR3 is TGTGCCAGCAAAACGGTGGGGGAGGGGAACACTGAAGCTTTCCTT.

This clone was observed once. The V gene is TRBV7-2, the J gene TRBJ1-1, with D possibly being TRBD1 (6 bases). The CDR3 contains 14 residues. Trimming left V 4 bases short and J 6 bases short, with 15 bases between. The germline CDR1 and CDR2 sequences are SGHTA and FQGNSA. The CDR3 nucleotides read TGTGCCAGCAGCTCCTACAGGGTGTCCGCTGAAGCTTTCTTT. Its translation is CASSSYRVSAEAFF.

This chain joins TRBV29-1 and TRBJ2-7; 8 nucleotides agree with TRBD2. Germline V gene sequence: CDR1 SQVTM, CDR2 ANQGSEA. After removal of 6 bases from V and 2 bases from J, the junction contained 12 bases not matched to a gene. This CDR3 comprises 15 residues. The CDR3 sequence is CSVAVGGRPTYEQYF. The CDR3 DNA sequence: TGCAGCGTCGCCGTTGGCGGGAGGCCCACCTACGAGCAGTACTTC.

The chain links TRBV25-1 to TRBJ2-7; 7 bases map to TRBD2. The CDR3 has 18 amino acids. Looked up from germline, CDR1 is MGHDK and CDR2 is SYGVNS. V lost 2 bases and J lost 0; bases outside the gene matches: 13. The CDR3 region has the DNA TGTGCCAGCAGTGAAGGGTCTAGCGGAGACCCTCCCTCCTACGAGCAGTACTTC. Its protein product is CASSEGSSGDPPSYEQYF.

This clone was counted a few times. The CDR3 reads CASSLSGLAVPYNEQFF. The CDR3 region has the DNA TGTGCCAGCAGTTTATCGGGGCTAGCGGTCCCCTACAATGAGCAGTTCTTC. The J gene is TRBJ2-1, the V gene TRBV27, with 7 bases aligning to TRBD2. Germline V gene sequence: CDR1 MNHEY, CDR2 SMNVEV (reference sequence). V trimming: 0 bases; J trimming: 2 bases; junction bases outside the gene matches: 7. CDR3 length: 17 amino acids.

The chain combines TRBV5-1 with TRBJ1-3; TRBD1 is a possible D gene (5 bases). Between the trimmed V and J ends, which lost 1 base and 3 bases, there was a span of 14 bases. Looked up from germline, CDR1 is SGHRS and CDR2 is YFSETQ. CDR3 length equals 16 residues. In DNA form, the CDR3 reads TGCGCCAGCAGCTTGATCGACAGCTCAAGTGGAAACACCATATATTTT. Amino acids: CASSLIDSSSGNTIYF.

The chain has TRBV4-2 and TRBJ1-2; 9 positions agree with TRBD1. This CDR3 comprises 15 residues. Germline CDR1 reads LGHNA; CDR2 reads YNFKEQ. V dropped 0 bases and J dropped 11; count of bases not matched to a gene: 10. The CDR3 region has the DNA TGTGCCAGCAGCCAAGATCGAACAGGGGGCAGGGGTTACACCTTC. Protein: CASSQDRTGGRGYTF.

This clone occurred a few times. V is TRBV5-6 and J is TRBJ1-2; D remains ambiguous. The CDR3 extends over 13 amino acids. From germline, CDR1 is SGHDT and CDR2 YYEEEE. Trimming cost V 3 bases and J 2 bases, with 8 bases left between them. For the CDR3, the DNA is TGTGCCAGCAGCTATAAAGCAAACTATGGCTACACCTTC. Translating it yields CASSYKANYGYTF.

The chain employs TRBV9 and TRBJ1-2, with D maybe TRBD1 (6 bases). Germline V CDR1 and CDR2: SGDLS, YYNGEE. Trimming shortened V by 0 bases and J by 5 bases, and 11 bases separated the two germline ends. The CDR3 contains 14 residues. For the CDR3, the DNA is TGTGCCAGCAGCGTAGGCACAGGGATATATGGCTACACCTTC. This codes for CASSVGTGIYGYTF.

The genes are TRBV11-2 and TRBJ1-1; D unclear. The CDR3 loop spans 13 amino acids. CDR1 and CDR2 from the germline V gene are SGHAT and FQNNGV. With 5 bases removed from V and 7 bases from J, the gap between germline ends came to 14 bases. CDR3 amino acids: CASSTQLGGEAFF. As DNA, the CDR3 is TGTGCCAGCAGCACCCAGCTTGGAGGTGAAGCTTTCTTT. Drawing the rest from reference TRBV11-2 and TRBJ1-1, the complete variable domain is EAGVAQSPRYKIIEKRQSVAFWCNPISGHATLYWYQQILGQGPKLLIQFQNNGVVDDSQLPKDRFSAERLKGVDSTLKIQPAKLEDSAVYLCASSTQLGGEAFFGQGTRLTVV.

In nucleotides, the CDR3 is TGCGCCAGCAGCCAAACCGTCCTAAGCTCCTACAATGAGCAGTTCTTC. It specifies CASSQTVLSSYNEQFF. The chain joins TRBV4-3 to TRBJ2-1, with D uncertain. V was trimmed by 2 bases and J by 0 bases, leaving 11 bases between them. The CDR3 contains 16 residues. Germline CDR1 reads LGHNA; CDR2 reads YSLEER.

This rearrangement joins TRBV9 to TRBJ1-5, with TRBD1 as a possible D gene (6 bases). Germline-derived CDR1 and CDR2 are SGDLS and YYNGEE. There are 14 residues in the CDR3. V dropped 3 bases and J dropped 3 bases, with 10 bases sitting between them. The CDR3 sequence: CASSDGGHNQPQHF. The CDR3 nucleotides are TGTGCCAGCAGCGACGGGGGGCACAATCAGCCCCAGCATTTT. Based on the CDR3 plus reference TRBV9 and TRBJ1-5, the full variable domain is DSGVTQTPKHLITATGQRVTLRCSPRSGDLSVYWYQQSLDQGLQFLIQYYNGEERAKGNILERFSAQQFPDLHSELNLSSLELGDSALYFCASSDGGHNQPQHFGDGTRLSIL.

DNA of the CDR3: TGTGCCAGCACTATCTTCACAGATACGCAGTATTTT. Translated: CASTIFTDTQYF. This rearrangement joins TRBV13 to TRBJ2-3, with no clear D. The CDR3 runs 12 residues. Trimming stripped 7 bases from V and 2 bases from J, with 7 bases between. CDR1 is PRHDT and CDR2 is FYEKMQ in the germline V gene (reference sequence).

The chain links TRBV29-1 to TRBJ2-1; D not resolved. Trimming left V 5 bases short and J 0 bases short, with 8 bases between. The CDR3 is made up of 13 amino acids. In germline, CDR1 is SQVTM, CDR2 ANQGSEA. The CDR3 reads CSVSVSSYNEQFF. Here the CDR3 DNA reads TGCAGCGTTTCTGTCAGCTCCTACAATGAGCAGTTCTTC.